The entry below gives a single T cell receptor beta chain sequence along with its context. This clone was detected a few times. Its antigen is still unknown. No base quality values were provided; no much bigger clone lies one nucleotide off. These data belong to a study of blood T cell repertoires in COVID-19 (TCRdb year 2020). In the study overall: Collaborator samples came from the United States, Italy and Spain and covered acute and convalescent phases of COVID-19. The material from the prospective study consisted of cDNA or gDNA derived from T cells, B-cell-depleted T cells, or PBMCs. Samples came from the ongoing ImmuneRACE study (first 160 participants) plus 1,254 subjects from 6 global collaborators. The dataset comprised deeply sampled blood TCRbeta repertoires from subjects exposed to, actively infected with, or recovered from COVID-19. Where available, HLA class I and class II types were obtained from metadata supplied by the sample provider rather than from assay-based typing. The repertoires were released in a freely available public database intended as a resource for research on the immune response to SARS-CoV-2. Nearly every sample came with metadata listing a de-identified subject ID, COVID-19 status, age in years and sex. What the research found in general, with its limitations: Clinical and demographic metadata were provided uncurated, with the amount varying by source and participant.

TCRbeta CDR3 regions were amplified from genomic DNA using the immunoSEQ Assay, a bias-controlled multiplex PCR. From the authors' description of their analysis: Nucleated cell counts per sample were estimated from amplification of reference gene primers within the assay. Sequence reads were collapsed and filtered to measure the absolute abundance of every unique TCRbeta CDR3 rearrangement. For each sample, productive Simpson clonality was calculated by taking the square root of Simpson's diversity index across productive rearrangements. TCRdb's version of the immuneACCESS table is confined to in-frame rearrangements and falls short of the full clone set. An unresolved V gene accounts for under half of the shortfall where checked; the remainder is of unknown origin. From that table come the V and J calls and clone size; the DNA was used to work out D and trimming. The sample yields about 180,000 clones; about 87% were counted once. The ten biggest clones cover 12% of the sample.

The CDR3 covers 12 residues, taking in both the cysteine and the phenylalanine. Only CDR3 DNA remains: 36 bases, in frame from the first base. The CDR1 and CDR2 encoded by the germline V gene are SQVTM and ANQGSEA. Compared with germline, V lacks 7 bases and J lacks 5 bases; bases without a gene match: 5. One collaborating source in Seattle enrolled patients during active infection and followed them longitudinally through the course of disease. The collaborating institutions used their own protocols to collect whole blood in K2EDTA tubes. For TCRbeta analysis, collaborators shipped samples in one of three forms: frozen whole blood, isolated PBMCs, or DNA extracted from either of those sample types.

This sequence uses TRBV29-1 and TRBJ1-1; 9 central bases correspond to TRBD1. Sequencing was done on a sample of peripheral blood. The sequence derives from a woman between 65 and 79 years old with COVID-19, enrolled during active disease. The DNA sequence follows: TGCAGCGGGTTGACAGGGGGGACTGAAGCTTTCTTT. This codes for CSGLTGGTEAFF.